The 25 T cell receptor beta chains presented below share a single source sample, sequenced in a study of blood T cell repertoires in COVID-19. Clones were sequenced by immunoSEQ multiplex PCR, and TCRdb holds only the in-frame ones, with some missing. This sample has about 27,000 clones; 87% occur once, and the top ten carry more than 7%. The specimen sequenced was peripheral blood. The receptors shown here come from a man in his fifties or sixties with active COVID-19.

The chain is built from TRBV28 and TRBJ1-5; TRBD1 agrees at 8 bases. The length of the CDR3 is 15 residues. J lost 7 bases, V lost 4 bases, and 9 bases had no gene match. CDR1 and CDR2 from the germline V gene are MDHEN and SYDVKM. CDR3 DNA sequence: TGTGCCAGCAGTTCCGCCGACAGGGGCGGCCAGCCCCAGCATTTT. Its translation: CASSSADRGGQPQHF.

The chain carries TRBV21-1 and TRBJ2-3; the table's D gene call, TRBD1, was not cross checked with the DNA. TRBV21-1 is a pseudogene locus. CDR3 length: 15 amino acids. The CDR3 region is CASSSRGRGTDTQYF. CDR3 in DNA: TGTGCCAGCAGTTCAAGGGGCAGGGGCACAGATACGCAGTATTTT.

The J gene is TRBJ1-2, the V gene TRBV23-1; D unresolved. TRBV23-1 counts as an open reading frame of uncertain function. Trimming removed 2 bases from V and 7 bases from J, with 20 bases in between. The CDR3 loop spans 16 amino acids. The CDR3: CASSQGVKGAEGGYTF. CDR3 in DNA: TGCGCCAGCAGTCAAGGGGTCAAGGGAGCGGAGGGTGGCTACACCTTC.

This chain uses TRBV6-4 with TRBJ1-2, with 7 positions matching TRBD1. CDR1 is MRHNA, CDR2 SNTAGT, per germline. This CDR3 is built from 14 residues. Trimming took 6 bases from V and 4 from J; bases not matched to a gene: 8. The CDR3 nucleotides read TGTGCCAGCAGCGCCGGGACAGCCGGCTATGGCTACACCTTC. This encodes CASSAGTAGYGYTF.

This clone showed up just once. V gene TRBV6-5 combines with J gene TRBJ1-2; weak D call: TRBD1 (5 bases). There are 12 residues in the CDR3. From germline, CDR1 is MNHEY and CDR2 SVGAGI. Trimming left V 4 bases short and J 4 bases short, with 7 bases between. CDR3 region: CASSLQGYGYTF. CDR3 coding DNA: TGTGCCAGCAGTTTGCAGGGCTATGGCTACACCTTC.

The CDR3 reads CATKTPGKDPEAFF. In DNA, the CDR3 is TGTGCCACCAAAACTCCGGGAAAAGATCCTGAAGCTTTCTTT. The rearrangement links TRBV6-5 to TRBJ1-1; D remains unclear. This CDR3 has 14 amino acids. The germline V gene encodes CDR1 MNHEY and CDR2 SVGAGI. Deletions cut 10 bases from V and 6 bases from J, with 21 bases between.

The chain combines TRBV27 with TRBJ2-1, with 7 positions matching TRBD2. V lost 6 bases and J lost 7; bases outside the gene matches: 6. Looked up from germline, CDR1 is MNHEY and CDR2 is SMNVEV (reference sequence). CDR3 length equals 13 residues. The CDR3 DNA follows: TGTGCCAGCAGCCACCCCGGGGGGAATGAGCAGTTCTTC. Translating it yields CASSHPGGNEQFF.

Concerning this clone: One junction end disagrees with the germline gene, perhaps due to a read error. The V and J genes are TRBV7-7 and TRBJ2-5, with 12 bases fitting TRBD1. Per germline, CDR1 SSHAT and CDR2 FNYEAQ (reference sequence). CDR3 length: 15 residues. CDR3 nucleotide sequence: TGTGCTAGCAGCTCAGGGACAGGGGGCGAGGAGACCCAGTACTTC. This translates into CASSSGTGGEETQYF.

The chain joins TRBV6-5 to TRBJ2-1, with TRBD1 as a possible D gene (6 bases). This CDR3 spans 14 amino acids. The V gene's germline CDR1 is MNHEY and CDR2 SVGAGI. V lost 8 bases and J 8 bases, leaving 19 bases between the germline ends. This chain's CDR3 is CASRRHGQYYEQFF. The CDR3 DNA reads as TGTGCCAGCCGACGTCACGGACAGTATTATGAGCAGTTCTTC.

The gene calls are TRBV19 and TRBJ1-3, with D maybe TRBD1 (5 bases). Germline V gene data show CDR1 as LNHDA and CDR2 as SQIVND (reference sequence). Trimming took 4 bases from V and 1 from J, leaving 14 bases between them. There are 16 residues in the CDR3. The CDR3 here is CASSTRQPDSGNTIYF. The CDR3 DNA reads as TGTGCCAGTAGTACCCGACAGCCTGATTCTGGAAACACCATATATTTT.

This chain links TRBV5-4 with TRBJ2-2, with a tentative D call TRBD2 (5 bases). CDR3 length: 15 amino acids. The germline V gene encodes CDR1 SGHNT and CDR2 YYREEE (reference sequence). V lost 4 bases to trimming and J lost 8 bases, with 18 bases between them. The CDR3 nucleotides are TGTGCCAGCAGCGCAGCTAGTTACCGGGGTGGGGAGCTGTTTTTT. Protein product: CASSAASYRGGELFF.

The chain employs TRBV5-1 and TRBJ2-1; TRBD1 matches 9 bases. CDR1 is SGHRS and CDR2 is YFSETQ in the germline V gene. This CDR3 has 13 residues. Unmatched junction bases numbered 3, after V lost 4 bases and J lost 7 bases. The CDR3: CASSGQGWNEQFF. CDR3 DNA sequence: TGCGCCAGCAGCGGACAGGGGTGGAATGAGCAGTTCTTC.

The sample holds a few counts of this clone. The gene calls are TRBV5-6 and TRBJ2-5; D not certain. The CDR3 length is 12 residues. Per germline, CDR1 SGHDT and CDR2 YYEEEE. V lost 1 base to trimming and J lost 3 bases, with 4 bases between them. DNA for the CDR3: TGTGCCAGCAGCTTGTATGAAGAGACCCAGTACTTC. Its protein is CASSLYEETQYF. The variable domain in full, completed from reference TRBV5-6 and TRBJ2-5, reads DAGVTQSPTHLIKTRGQQVTLRCSPKSGHDTVSWYQQALGQGPQFIFQYYEEEERQRGNFPDRFSGHQFPNYSSELNVNALLLGDSALYLCASSLYEETQYFGPGTRLLVL.

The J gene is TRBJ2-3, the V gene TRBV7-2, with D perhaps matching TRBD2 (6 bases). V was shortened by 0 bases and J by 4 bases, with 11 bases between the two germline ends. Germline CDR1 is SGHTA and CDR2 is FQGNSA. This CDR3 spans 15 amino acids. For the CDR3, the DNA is TGTGCCAGCAGCTTAGCGGAGGGGTTGCCAGATACGCAGTATTTT. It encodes CASSLAEGLPDTQYF.

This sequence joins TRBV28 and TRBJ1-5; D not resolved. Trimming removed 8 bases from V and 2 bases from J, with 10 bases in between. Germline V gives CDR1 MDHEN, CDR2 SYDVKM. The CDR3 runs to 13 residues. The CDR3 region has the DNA TGTGCCAGCGGCAGTTTTCGCAATCAGCCCCAGCATTTT. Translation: CASGSFRNQPQHF.

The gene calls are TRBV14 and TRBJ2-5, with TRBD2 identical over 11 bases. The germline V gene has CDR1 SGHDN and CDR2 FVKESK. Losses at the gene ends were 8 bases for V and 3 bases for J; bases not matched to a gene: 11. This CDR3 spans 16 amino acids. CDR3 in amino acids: CASCRRETSGEETQYF. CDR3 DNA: TGTGCCAGCTGCCGACGTGAGACTAGCGGGGAAGAGACCCAGTACTTC.

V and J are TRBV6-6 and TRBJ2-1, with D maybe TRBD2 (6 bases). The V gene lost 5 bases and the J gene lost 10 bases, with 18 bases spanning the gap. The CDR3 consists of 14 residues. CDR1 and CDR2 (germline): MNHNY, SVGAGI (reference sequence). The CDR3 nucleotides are TGTGCCAGCAGTCCCTCCCGCGGGATGGGGGAGCAGTTCTTC. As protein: CASSPSRGMGEQFF.

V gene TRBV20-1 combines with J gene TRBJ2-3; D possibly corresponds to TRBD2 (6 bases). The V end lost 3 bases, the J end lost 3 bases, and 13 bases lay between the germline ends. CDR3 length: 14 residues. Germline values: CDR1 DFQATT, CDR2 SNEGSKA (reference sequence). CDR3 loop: CSASIGRVTDTQYF. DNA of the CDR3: TGCAGTGCTAGTATCGGGAGAGTGACAGATACGCAGTATTTT.

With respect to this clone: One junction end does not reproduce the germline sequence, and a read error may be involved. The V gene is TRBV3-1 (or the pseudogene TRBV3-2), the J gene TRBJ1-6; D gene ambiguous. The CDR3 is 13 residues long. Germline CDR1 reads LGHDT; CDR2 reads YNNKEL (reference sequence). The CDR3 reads CASSQAHNSPLHF. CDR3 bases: TGTGCCAGCAGCCAGGCACATAACTCACCCCTCCACTTT.

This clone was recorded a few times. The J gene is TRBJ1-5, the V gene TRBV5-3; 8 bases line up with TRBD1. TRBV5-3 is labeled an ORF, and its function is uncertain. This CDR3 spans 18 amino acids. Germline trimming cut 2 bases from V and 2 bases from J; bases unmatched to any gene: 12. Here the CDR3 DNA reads TGTGCCAGAAGCTTACGCGCCCATATGACAGGGGGCAATCAGCCCCAGCATTTT. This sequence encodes CARSLRAHMTGGNQPQHF.

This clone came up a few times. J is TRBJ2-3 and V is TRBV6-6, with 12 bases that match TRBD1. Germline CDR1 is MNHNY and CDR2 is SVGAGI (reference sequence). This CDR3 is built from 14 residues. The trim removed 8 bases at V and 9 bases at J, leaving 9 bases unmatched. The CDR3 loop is CASSWDRGRKTQYF. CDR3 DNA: TGTGCCAGCTCTTGGGACAGGGGGCGTAAGACGCAGTATTTT.

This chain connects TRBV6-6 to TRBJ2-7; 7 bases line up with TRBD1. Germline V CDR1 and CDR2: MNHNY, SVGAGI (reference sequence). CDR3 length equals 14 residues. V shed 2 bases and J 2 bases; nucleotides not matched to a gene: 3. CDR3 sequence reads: CASSYRDRPYEQYF. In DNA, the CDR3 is TGTGCCAGCAGTTACAGGGACAGACCCTACGAGCAGTACTTC.

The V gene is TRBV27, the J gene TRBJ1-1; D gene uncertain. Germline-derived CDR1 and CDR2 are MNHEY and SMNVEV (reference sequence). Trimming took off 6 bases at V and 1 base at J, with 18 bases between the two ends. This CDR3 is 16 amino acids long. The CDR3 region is CASSRTRVLGNTEAFF. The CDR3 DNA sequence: TGTGCCAGCAGCCGTACTAGGGTATTAGGGAACACTGAAGCTTTCTTT.

For the CDR3, the DNA is TGTGCCAGCACCGCGGGGCCTAACTATGGCTACACCTTC. Its protein is CASTAGPNYGYTF. The V and J genes are TRBV2 and TRBJ1-2; possible D gene TRBD1, 5 bases. In germline, CDR1 is SNHLY, CDR2 FYNNEI. The germline V and J ends were trimmed by 7 bases and 0 bases, with 9 bases remaining between them. The CDR3 sequence is 13 residues long.

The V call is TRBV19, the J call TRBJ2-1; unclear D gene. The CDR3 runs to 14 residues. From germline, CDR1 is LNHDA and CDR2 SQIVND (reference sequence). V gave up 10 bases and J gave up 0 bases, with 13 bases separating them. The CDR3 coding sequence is TGTGCCACCATGCGTCCGAGCTCCTACAATGAGCAGTTCTTC. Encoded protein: CATMRPSSYNEQFF.